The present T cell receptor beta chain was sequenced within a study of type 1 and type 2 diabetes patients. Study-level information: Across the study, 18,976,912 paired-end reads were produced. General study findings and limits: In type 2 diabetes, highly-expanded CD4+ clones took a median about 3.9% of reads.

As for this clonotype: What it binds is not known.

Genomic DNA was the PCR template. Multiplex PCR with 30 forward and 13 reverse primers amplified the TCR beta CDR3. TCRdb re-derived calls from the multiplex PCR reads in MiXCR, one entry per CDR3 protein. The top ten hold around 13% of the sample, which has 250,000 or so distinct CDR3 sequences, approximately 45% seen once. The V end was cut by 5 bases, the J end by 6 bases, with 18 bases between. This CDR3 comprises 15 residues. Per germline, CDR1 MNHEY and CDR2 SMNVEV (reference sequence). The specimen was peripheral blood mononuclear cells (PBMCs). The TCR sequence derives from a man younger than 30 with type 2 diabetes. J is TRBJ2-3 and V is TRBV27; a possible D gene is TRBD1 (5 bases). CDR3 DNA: TGTGCCAGCAGTCCGCTGACAGAGCAGAGGGATACGCAGTATTTT. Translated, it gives CASSPLTEQRDTQYF.